The 21 T cell receptor beta chains below all came from one sample that was sequenced in a study of control samples from healthy donors and cancer patients. Libraries were prepared by immunoSEQ multiplex PCR; TCRdb keeps only in-frame clonotypes and omits some of them. The table includes roughly 70,000 clones, 75% to 90% detected once. Sequencing input: blood. These receptors were collected from a man between 50 and 59 years old in good health.

The chain links TRBV5-1 to TRBJ1-1; 7 nucleotides match TRBD1. CDR3 length: 17 amino acids. Losses at the gene ends were 3 bases for V and 1 base for J; bases not matched to a gene: 12. Germline V gene lookup returns CDR1 SGHRS and CDR2 YFSETQ. Written as DNA, the CDR3 is TGCGCCAGCAGCTCCCGGTGGGGCAGGGGGGAGAACACTGAAGCTTTCTTT. It yields the protein CASSSRWGRGENTEAFF.

V gene TRBV30 combines with J gene TRBJ2-7; 15 nucleotides line up with TRBD2. From germline, CDR1 is GTSNPN and CDR2 SVGIG (reference sequence). The CDR3 runs 21 residues. With V trimmed by 3 bases and J by 4 bases, 22 bases remained unmatched. Here the CDR3 reads CAWSGGGLAGGVGSFSYEQYF. The DNA of the CDR3 is TGTGCCTGGAGCGGGGGGGGACTAGCGGGAGGTGTGGGATCCTTCTCTTACGAGCAGTACTTC.

This chain connects TRBV29-1 to TRBJ2-1; no definite D call. Germline V gene data show CDR1 as SQVTM and CDR2 as ANQGSEA. With 8 bases removed from V and 7 bases from J, the gap between germline ends came to 15 bases. The CDR3 consists of 12 residues. CDR3 nucleotides: TGCAGCATATGGGCCCCTCGGAATGAGCAGTTCTTC. It encodes CSIWAPRNEQFF.

This clone was counted a single time. The rearrangement uses TRBV19 and TRBJ1-2; D is uncertain. The CDR3 has 16 amino acids. The V end lost 5 bases, the J end lost 3 bases, and 19 bases lay between the germline ends. The germline CDR1 and CDR2 sequences are LNHDA and SQIVND (reference sequence). Here the CDR3 DNA reads TGTGCCAGTAGTGCCAGGACGCCATCCCTCGACTATGGCTACACCTTC. This encodes CASSARTPSLDYGYTF. Together with reference TRBV19 and TRBJ1-2, the CDR3 gives the full variable domain: DGGITQSPKYLFRKEGQNVTLSCEQNLNHDAMYWYRQDPGQGLRLIYYSQIVNDFQKGDIAEGYSVSREKKESFPLTVTSAQKNPTAFYLCASSARTPSLDYGYTFGSGTRLTVV.

V usage is TRBV30 and J usage is TRBJ1-6; 9 bases are a match to TRBD1. After removal of 5 bases from V and 5 bases from J, the junction contained 1 base not matched to a gene. Germline V gene data show CDR1 as GTSNPN and CDR2 as SVGIG (reference sequence). The CDR3 runs to 13 residues. The CDR3, as DNA: TGTGCCTGGTGGACAGGGGATAATTCACCCCTCCACTTT. Amino acid sequence: CAWWTGDNSPLHF.

The V call is TRBV10-1, the J call TRBJ1-2; a possible D gene is TRBD1 (5 bases). The CDR3 consists of 12 residues. Germline CDR1 is WNHNN and CDR2 is SYGVQD (reference sequence). Trimming removed 8 bases at V and 8 bases at J, with 15 bases between. CDR3: CASPARDGGYTF. CDR3 nucleotide sequence: TGCGCCAGCCCCGCTAGGGACGGAGGCTACACCTTC.

Written as DNA, the CDR3 is TGTGCCAGCAGCAAACTAGCGGGAGTAAATGAGCAGTTCTTC. It specifies CASSKLAGVNEQFF. The chain carries TRBV9 and TRBJ2-1, with 11 bases fitting TRBD2. CDR3 length: 14 residues. Germline assignment: CDR1 SGDLS and CDR2 YYNGEE. Trimming cost V 4 bases and J 7 bases; bases outside gene matches: 4.

In its sample, this clone was seen once. The V gene is TRBV3-1 (or the pseudogene TRBV3-2), the J gene TRBJ2-7; 12 nucleotides align to TRBD2. The germline V gene encodes CDR1 LGHDT and CDR2 YNNKEL (reference sequence). J was trimmed by 1 base and V by 4 bases; bases with no gene match: 2. This CDR3 contains 15 residues. The CDR3 coding sequence is TGTGCCAGCAGCCCCGGACTAGCGGGGTCCTACGAGCAGTACTTC. Translation: CASSPGLAGSYEQYF.

The J gene is TRBJ2-3, the V gene TRBV5-1; 10 bases agree with TRBD1. CDR1 SGHRS and CDR2 YFSETQ come from the germline V gene. The CDR3 contains 18 residues. The ends lost 0 bases at V and 7 bases at J; junction bases unmatched: 14. CDR3 DNA sequence: TGCGCCAGCAGCTTGGCTAGTGCCCGGGGGACAGGGGTAAATACGCAGTATTTT. It codes for CASSLASARGTGVNTQYF.

This clone was seen only once. This chain connects TRBV4-3 to TRBJ2-2, with D uncertain. The germline V gene encodes CDR1 LGHNA and CDR2 YSLEER. The CDR3 has 15 residues. V was trimmed by 0 bases and J by 4 bases, leaving 9 bases between them. As DNA, the CDR3 is TGCGCCAGCAGCCAAGATATGGTTTCCACCGGGGAGCTGTTTTTT. Protein: CASSQDMVSTGELFF.

The rearrangement uses TRBV7-2 and TRBJ2-5; tentatively, D is TRBD1 (5 bases). The V end was cut by 4 bases, the J end by 4 bases, with 10 bases between. This CDR3 spans 13 amino acids. Per germline, CDR1 SGHTA and CDR2 FQGNSA. The CDR3 region is CASSSGHAETQYF. The DNA for the CDR3 is TGTGCCAGCAGCTCCGGACATGCAGAGACCCAGTACTTC.

The chain has TRBV25-1 and TRBJ1-1; D ambiguous. The germline V and J ends were trimmed by 1 base and 5 bases, with 11 bases remaining between them. Germline CDR1 MGHDK, CDR2 SYGVNS. CDR3 size: 14 residues. Here the CDR3 reads CASSESPMRTEAFF. DNA for the CDR3: TGTGCCAGCAGTGAATCCCCCATGAGGACTGAAGCTTTCTTT.

This clone was seen just once. The chain uses TRBV11-3 and TRBJ1-6; D is uncertain. CDR1 is SGHNT and CDR2 is YENEEA in the germline V gene. The CDR3 runs to 13 residues. Trimming left V 0 bases short and J 9 bases short, with 6 bases between. CDR3 amino acids: CASSLDDASPLHF. The CDR3 DNA follows: TGTGCCAGCAGCTTAGATGACGCTTCACCCCTCCACTTT.

The rearrangement joins TRBV4-3 to TRBJ2-7; 13 bases map to TRBD2. CDR1 and CDR2 from the germline V gene are LGHNA and YSLEER. The CDR3 is made up of 18 amino acids. J was trimmed by 0 bases and V by 0 bases; bases with no gene match: 5. The CDR3 region has the DNA TGCGCCAGCAGCCAAGATTGGACTAGCGGGGGAGCCTCCTACGAGCAGTACTTC. Protein: CASSQDWTSGGASYEQYF.

The V gene is TRBV5-1, the J gene TRBJ2-3, with TRBD1 as a possible D gene (6 bases). Germline loops: CDR1 SGHRS, CDR2 YFSETQ. V shed 4 bases and J shed 5 bases, with 8 bases lying between them. The CDR3 covers 12 residues. CDR3 DNA sequence: TGCGCCAGCAGCCAGGGGATAGATACGCAGTATTTT. It yields the protein CASSQGIDTQYF.

The rearrangement uses TRBV28 and TRBJ1-5; 8 bases map to TRBD1. V lost 6 bases to trimming and J lost 5 bases; unmatched junction nucleotides: 9. CDR3 size: 15 residues. CDR1 is MDHEN, CDR2 SYDVKM, per germline. For the CDR3, the DNA is TGTGCCAGCAGAGTAGGACAGGGTAGAGATCAGCCCCAGCATTTT. It encodes CASRVGQGRDQPQHF.

This clone appeared a few times. This chain connects TRBV6-2 or TRBV6-3 to TRBJ2-3, with D possibly being TRBD2 (6 bases). Trimming stripped 3 bases from V and 4 bases from J, with 14 bases between. The CDR3 runs 15 residues. Germline lookup yields CDR1 MNHEY and CDR2 SVGEGT. Here the CDR3 DNA reads TGTGCCAGCAGTTATTGGCGGAGGGACTCAGATACGCAGTATTTT. Encoded protein: CASSYWRRDSDTQYF.

This rearrangement joins TRBV15 to TRBJ2-5, with 8 bases matching TRBD2. CDR3 length: 13 amino acids. V lost 5 bases, J lost 5 bases, and 4 bases stayed unmatched. From germline, CDR1 is LNHNV and CDR2 YYDKDF (reference sequence). The CDR3 reads CATSGLAGETQYF. CDR3 nucleotides: TGTGCCACCAGCGGACTAGCTGGGGAGACCCAGTACTTC.

V usage is TRBV6-5 and J usage is TRBJ2-3; 7 positions agree with TRBD1. The V and J ends lost 6 bases and 4 bases, in that order; junction bases with no gene match: 7. The CDR3 loop spans 14 amino acids. Germline V gives CDR1 MNHEY, CDR2 SVGAGI. The DNA of the CDR3 is TGTGCCAGCAGAAAAATCCAGGGGGCAGATACGCAGTATTTT. Amino acids: CASRKIQGADTQYF.

The chain recombines TRBV4-2 with TRBJ2-1; 10 positions agree with TRBD1. Trimming took 4 bases from V and 3 from J; bases not matched to a gene: 6. The CDR3 spans 16 residues. Germline assignment: CDR1 LGHNA and CDR2 YNFKEQ. The CDR3 region is CASSLRDRGDYNEQFF. The CDR3 DNA reads as TGTGCCAGCAGCCTACGGGACAGGGGCGACTACAATGAGCAGTTCTTC.

The chain links TRBV4-2 to TRBJ1-6; D call uncertain. The germline V and J ends were trimmed by 0 bases and 0 bases, with 12 bases remaining between them. The CDR3 sequence is 18 residues long. CDR1 is LGHNA, CDR2 YNFKEQ, per germline. The CDR3 bases are TGTGCCAGCAGCCAAGACGTACGGGAGAGCTCCTATAATTCACCCCTCCACTTT. It encodes CASSQDVRESSYNSPLHF.